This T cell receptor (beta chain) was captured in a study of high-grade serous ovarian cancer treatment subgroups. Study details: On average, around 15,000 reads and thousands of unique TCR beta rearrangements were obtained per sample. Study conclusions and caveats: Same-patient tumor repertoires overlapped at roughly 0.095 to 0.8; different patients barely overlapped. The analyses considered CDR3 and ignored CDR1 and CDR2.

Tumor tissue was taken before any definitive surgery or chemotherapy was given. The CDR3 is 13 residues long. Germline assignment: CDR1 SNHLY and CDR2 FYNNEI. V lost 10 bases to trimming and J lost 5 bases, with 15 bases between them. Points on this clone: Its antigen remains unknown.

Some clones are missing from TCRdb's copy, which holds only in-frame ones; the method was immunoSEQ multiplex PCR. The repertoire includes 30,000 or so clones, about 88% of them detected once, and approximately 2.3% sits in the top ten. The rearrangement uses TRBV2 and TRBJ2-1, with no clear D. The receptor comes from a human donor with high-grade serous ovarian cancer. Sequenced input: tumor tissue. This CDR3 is CATWTLTDNEQFF. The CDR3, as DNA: TGTGCCACCTGGACCCTTACGGACAATGAGCAGTTCTTC. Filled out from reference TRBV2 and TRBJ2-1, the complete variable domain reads EPEVTQTPSHQVTQMGQEVILRCVPISNHLYFYWYRQILGQKVEFLVSFYNNEISEKSEIFDDQFSVERPDGSNFTLKIRSTKLEDSAMYFCATWTLTDNEQFFGPGTRLTVL.